Each of the 11 T cell receptor beta chains below was sequenced from the same sample in a study of glioma-infiltrating T cells. Using RNA template, CDR3s of TCR alpha and beta were amplified with iRepertoire arm-PCR. TCRdb processed the multiplex PCR reads anew with MiXCR; each CDR3 protein has one entry. The sample carries under 150,000 distinct CDR3 sequences, 39% recorded once. Sequencing used glioma tissue, nonneoplastic brain tissue, or PBMCs (not recorded which). All receptors come from a human donor with low-grade glioma or glioblastoma, undergoing nonglioma brain surgery, or in good health (not recorded which).

The chain has TRBV4-1 and TRBJ1-3; no reliable D call. Germline CDR1 MGHRA, CDR2 YSYEKL. The V end was cut by 2 bases, the J end by 0 bases, with 14 bases between. The length of the CDR3 is 17 residues. The CDR3 here is CASSQTAGPYSGNTIYF. The CDR3 DNA reads as TGCGCCAGCAGCCAAACGGCAGGCCCCTACTCTGGAAACACCATATATTTT.

This clonotype was seen only a few times. CDR3 sequence (DNA): TGTGCCAGCACCTATCGGGATTACAATGAGCAGTTCTTC. Residues: CASTYRDYNEQFF. This sequence joins TRBV7-9 and TRBJ2-1; weak D call: TRBD2 (5 bases). Trimming cost V 7 bases and J 4 bases, with 11 bases left between them. Germline CDR1 SEHNR, CDR2 FQNEAQ (reference sequence). The CDR3 consists of 13 residues.

The table lists this clonotype with a count of one. The chain employs TRBV25-1 and TRBJ2-1; D is unclear. V was pared by 0 bases and J by 15 bases, with 18 bases between. Looked up from germline, CDR1 is MGHDK and CDR2 is SYGVNS. The CDR3 runs to 14 residues. CDR3 in amino acids: CASSEYRPGSLTFF. In DNA form, the CDR3 reads TGTGCCAGCAGTGAATATAGGCCTGGGTCCCTCACGTTCTTC.

This clonotype was found a few times. V gene TRBV6-1 combines with J gene TRBJ1-1; D gene unclear. The germline V gene encodes CDR1 MNHNS and CDR2 SASEGT. This CDR3 comprises 13 residues. With 5 bases removed from V and 3 bases from J, the gap between germline ends came to 10 bases. CDR3 DNA: TGTGCCAGCAGTACGCCAGTGGACACTGAAGCTTTCTTT. Its translation: CASSTPVDTEAFF.

The chain carries TRBV4-2 and TRBJ1-5; TRBD1 matches 8 bases. The length of the CDR3 is 15 residues. Germline CDR1 is LGHNA and CDR2 is YNFKEQ. The junction had 0 bases not matched to a gene; V was cut back by 0 bases and J by 2 bases. CDR3 protein: CASSQETGGNQPQHF. The DNA for the CDR3 is TGTGCCAGCAGCCAAGAGACAGGGGGCAATCAGCCCCAGCATTTT.

This clonotype was detected only a few times. The CDR3 protein is CSASVQGNSYEQYF. CDR3 DNA: TGCAGTGCTTCAGTACAGGGGAACTCCTACGAGCAGTACTTC. The gene calls are TRBV20-1 and TRBJ2-7, with 7 bases matching TRBD1. Germline CDR1 is DFQATT and CDR2 is SNEGSKA (reference sequence). The CDR3 covers 14 residues. Trimming cost V 5 bases and J 0 bases; bases outside gene matches: 7.

About this clonotype: Being one base from a much bigger clone, this may be a read error. The rearrangement joins TRBV2 to TRBJ2-7, with a weak D call TRBD1 (5 bases). This CDR3 region has 13 residues. Germline V CDR1 and CDR2: SNHLY, FYNNEI. The CDR3 region has the DNA TGTACCAGCAGTGACAGTCCTGCCTACGAGCAGTACTTC. Amino acid sequence: CTSSDSPAYEQYF. Full variable domain (rest looked up from reference TRBV2 and TRBJ2-7): EPEVTQTPSHQVTQMGQEVILRCVPISNHLYFYWYRQILGQKVEFLVSFYNNEISEKSEIFDDQFSVERPDGSNFTLKIRSTKLEDSAMYFCTSSDSPAYEQYFGPGTRLTVT.

V usage is TRBV4-1 and J usage is TRBJ2-5; 8 positions match TRBD2. This CDR3 region has 14 residues. With 5 bases clipped from V and 1 base from J, the junction kept 3 bases outside the gene matches. Germline CDR1 is MGHRA and CDR2 is YSYEKL. The CDR3 region is CASSYTSGQETQYF. The CDR3 coding sequence is TGCGCCAGCAGCTACACTAGCGGCCAAGAGACCCAGTACTTC.

Only a few counts were recorded for this clonotype. The chain employs TRBV20-1 and TRBJ1-5, with D uncertain. This CDR3 has 13 residues. CDR1 and CDR2 from the germline V gene are DFQATT and SNEGSKA (reference sequence). Trimming took off 5 bases at V and 4 bases at J, with 12 bases between the two ends. DNA for the CDR3: TGCAGTGCTGGAACTGACATAAATCAGCCCCAGCATTTT. As protein: CSAGTDINQPQHF.

This rearrangement joins TRBV7-2 to TRBJ2-3, with unresolved D. This CDR3 is built from 15 residues. V was clipped by 4 bases and J by 0 bases, with 11 bases between them. Germline V lookup: CDR1 SGHTA, CDR2 FQGNSA. The CDR3, as DNA: TGTGCCAGCAGCTCCGGGCCCGAAAGCACAGATACGCAGTATTTT. Amino acids: CASSSGPESTDTQYF.

This chain connects TRBV24-1 to TRBJ2-1; 9 bases line up with TRBD1. This CDR3 spans 15 amino acids. Per germline, CDR1 KGHDR and CDR2 SFDVKD. Trimming cost V 4 bases and J 12 bases; bases outside gene matches: 12. DNA of the CDR3: TGTGCCACCAGTGAGGATGGGACAGGGTCGATAGGGCAGTTCTTC. This encodes CATSEDGTGSIGQFF.